This T cell receptor (beta chain) was sequenced during a study of response to subunit inactivated influenza vaccine. General study points: The authors proposed limited new T cell recruitment per seasonal influenza vaccination.

Germline trimming cut 5 bases from V and 4 bases from J; bases unmatched to any gene: 9. The V gene's germline CDR1 is SGHTA and CDR2 FQGNSA. The CDR3 covers 15 residues. TCRdb redid the calling of the RT-PCR reads with MiXCR, one entry per CDR3 protein. Of over 750,000 distinct CDR3 sequences listed, around 20% are singletons. About this clonotype: The antigen is not known.

The chain has TRBV7-2 and TRBJ2-3; 7 nucleotides align to TRBD2. The sequence came from a man aged 50 to 60 who received an inactivated influenza vaccine. The sequencing used PBMCs from blood, collected less than 6 days after vaccination. Here the CDR3 reads CASSLSAAGADTQYF. The CDR3, as DNA: TGTGCCAGCAGCCTCTCGGCGGCGGGGGCAGATACGCAGTATTTT.